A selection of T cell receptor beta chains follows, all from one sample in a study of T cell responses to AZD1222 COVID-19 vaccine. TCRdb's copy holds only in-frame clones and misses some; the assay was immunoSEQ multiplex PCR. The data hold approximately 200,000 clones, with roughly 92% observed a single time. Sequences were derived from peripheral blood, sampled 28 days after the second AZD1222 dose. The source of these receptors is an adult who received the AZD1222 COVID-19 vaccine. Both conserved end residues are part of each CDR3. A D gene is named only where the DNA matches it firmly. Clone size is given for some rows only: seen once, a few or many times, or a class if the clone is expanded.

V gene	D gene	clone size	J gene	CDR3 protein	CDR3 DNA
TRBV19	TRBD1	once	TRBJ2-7	CASSIGGRGNEQYF	TGTGCCAGTAGTATAGGGGGCAGGGGGAACGAGCAGTACTTC
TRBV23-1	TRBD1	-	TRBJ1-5	CASSHPGTATNQPQHF	TGCGCCAGCAGTCACCCAGGGACAGCAACCAATCAGCCCCAGCATTTT
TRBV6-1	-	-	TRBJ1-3	CASSEFVQEVGYGNTIYF	TGTGCCAGCAGTGAATTTGTTCAGGAGGTGGGATACGGAAACACCATATATTTT
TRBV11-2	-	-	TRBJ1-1	CASSLVRNTEAFF	TGTGCCAGCAGCTTAGTCCGGAACACTGAAGCTTTCTTT
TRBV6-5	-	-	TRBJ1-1	CASPQSLNTEAFF	TGTGCCAGCCCTCAGTCCTTGAACACTGAAGCTTTCTTT
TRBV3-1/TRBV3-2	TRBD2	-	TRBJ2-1	CATREAGGPWQFF	TGTGCCACCCGTGAAGCGGGGGGGCCCTGGCAGTTCTTC
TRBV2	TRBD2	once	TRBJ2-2	CASSLSGGASGELFF	TGTGCCAGCAGCCTTAGCGGGGGGGCCTCCGGGGAGCTGTTTTTT
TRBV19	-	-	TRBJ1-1	CASSGRGGTWWDTEAFF	TGTGCCAGTAGTGGGAGAGGAGGGACCTGGTGGGACACTGAAGCTTTCTTT
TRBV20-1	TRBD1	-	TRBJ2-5	CSASPRTGKIGTQYF	TGCAGTGCTAGTCCGAGGACAGGGAAGATAGGGACCCAGTACTTC
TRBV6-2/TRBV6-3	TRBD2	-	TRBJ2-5	CASSWGGGKETQYF	TGTGCCAGCAGTTGGGGCGGGGGGAAAGAGACCCAGTACTTC
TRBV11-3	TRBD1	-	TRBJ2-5	CASSPTGVETQYF	TGTGCCAGCAGCCCAACAGGGGTAGAGACCCAGTACTTC
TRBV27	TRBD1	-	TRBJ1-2	CASSLASGGFGYGYTF	TGTGCCAGCAGTTTAGCCTCAGGGGGCTTTGGCTATGGCTACACCTTC
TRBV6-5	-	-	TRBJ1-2	CASSYKGSYTF	TGTGCCAGCAGTTACAAGGGGTCCTACACCTTC
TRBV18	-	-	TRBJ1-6	CASSPRAPGQSSYNSPLHF	TGTGCCAGCTCACCACGCGCCCCAGGGCAGAGCTCCTATAATTCACCCCTCCACTTT
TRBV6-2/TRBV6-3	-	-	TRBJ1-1	CASSSPLGRATEAFF	TGTGCCAGCAGTTCGCCCCTTGGGAGGGCCACTGAAGCTTTCTTT
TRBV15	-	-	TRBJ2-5	CATSRDPRETQYF	TGTGCCACCAGCAGAGACCCCCGGGAGACCCAGTACTTC
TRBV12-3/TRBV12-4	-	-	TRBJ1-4	CASDDGVEEKLFF	TGTGCCAGCGACGACGGGGTGGAGGAAAAACTGTTTTTT
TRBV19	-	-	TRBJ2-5	CASSIGGNRETQYF	TGTGCCAGTAGTATTGGGGGGAATCGAGAGACCCAGTACTTC
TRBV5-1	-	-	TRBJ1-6	CASSLEEGSPLHF	TGCGCCAGCAGCTTGGAGGAGGGGTCACCCCTCCACTTT
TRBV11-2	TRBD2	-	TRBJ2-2	CASSVGGGITGELFF	TGTGCCAGCAGCGTAGGCGGGGGAATCACCGGGGAGCTGTTTTTT
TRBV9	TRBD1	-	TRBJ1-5	CASSVGGTVNQPQHF	TGTGCCAGCAGCGTAGGCGGGACAGTTAATCAGCCCCAGCATTTT
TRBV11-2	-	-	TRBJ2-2	CASSPRRGQNTGELFF	TGTGCCAGCAGCCCAAGGCGGGGGCAGAACACCGGGGAGCTGTTTTTT
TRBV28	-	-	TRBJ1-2	CASSPPSTYYGYTF	TGTGCCAGCAGCCCCCCAAGCACCTACTATGGCTACACCTTC
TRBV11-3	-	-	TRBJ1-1	CASSASSHTEAFF	TGTGCCAGCAGCGCCTCAAGTCATACTGAAGCTTTCTTT
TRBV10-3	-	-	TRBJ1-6	CAISQTSGTANSPLHF	TGTGCCATCAGCCAAACTAGCGGGACTGCGAATTCACCCCTCCACTTT
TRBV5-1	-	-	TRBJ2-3	CASSFPTSTDTQYF	TGCGCCAGCAGTTTTCCTACTAGCACAGATACGCAGTATTTT
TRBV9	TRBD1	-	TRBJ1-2	CASSIRTGDGYTF	TGTGCCAGCAGCATTCGCACAGGGGATGGCTACACCTTC
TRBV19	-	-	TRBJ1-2	CAVGTGNYGYTF	TGTGCCGTTGGGACGGGGAACTATGGCTACACCTTC
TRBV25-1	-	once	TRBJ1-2	CASSDGFGGRGYTF	TGTGCCAGCAGTGATGGTTTCGGCGGTCGCGGCTACACCTTC
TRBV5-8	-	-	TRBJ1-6	CASSLGPGQRSYNSPLHF	TGTGCCAGCAGCTTGGGGCCAGGGCAGAGATCCTATAATTCACCCCTCCACTTT
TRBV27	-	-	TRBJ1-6	CASAERNSPLHF	TGTGCCAGCGCCGAGCGTAATTCACCCCTCCACTTT
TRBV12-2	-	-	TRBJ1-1	CASREDRGECTEAFF	TGTGCAAGTCGCGAAGACAGGGGAGAGTGCACTGAAGCTTTCTTT
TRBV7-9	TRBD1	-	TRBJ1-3	CASSLRDSREDTIYF	TGTGCCAGCAGCTTGAGGGACAGTCGGGAGGACACCATATATTTT
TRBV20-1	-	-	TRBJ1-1	CSARDLTRAFF	TGCAGTGCTAGAGACCTGACCAGGGCTTTCTTT
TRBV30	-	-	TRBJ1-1	CACPGTYLNTEAFF	TGTGCCTGTCCCGGGACATACCTGAACACTGAAGCTTTCTTT
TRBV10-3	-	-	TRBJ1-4	CAISEDSTTNEKLFF	TGTGCCATCAGTGAGGACAGTACAACTAATGAAAAACTGTTTTTT
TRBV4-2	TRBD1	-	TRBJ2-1	CASTWTGESYNEQFF	TGTGCCAGCACTTGGACAGGAGAGTCCTACAATGAGCAGTTCTTC
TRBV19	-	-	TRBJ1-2	CASSLDRPKTPFYGYTF	TGTGCCAGTAGTTTAGACAGGCCCAAAACCCCGTTTTATGGCTACACCTTC
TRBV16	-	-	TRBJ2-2	CASSYSVNTGELFF	TGTGCCAGCAGCTATTCAGTTAACACCGGGGAGCTGTTTTTT
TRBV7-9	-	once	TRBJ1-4	CASSWRTDNEKLFF	TGTGCCAGCAGCTGGCGGACAGATAATGAAAAACTGTTTTTT
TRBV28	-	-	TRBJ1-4	CASSPPMTTNEKLFF	TGTGCCAGCAGTCCACCGATGACAACTAATGAAAAACTGTTTTTT
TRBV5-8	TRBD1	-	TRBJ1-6	CASSRDREVSPLHF	TGTGCCAGCAGCCGGGACAGGGAGGTGTCACCCCTCCACTTT
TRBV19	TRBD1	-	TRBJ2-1	CASSPTTGGASYNEQFF	TGTGCCAGTAGCCCCACCACAGGGGGCGCGTCCTACAATGAGCAGTTCTTC
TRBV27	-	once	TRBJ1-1	CASSWTASRRTEAFF	TGTGCCAGCAGTTGGACGGCCTCTCGCAGGACTGAAGCTTTCTTT
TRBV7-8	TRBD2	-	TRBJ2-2	CASSKPGLANTGELFF	TGTGCCAGCAGCAAACCGGGACTAGCGAACACCGGGGAGCTGTTTTTT
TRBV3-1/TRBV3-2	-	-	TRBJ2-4	CASSPTGSKNIQYF	TGTGCCAGCAGCCCTACGGGTTCCAAAAACATTCAGTACTTC
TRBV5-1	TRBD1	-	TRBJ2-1	CASSLGQGIYNEQFF	TGCGCCAGCAGCTTGGGACAGGGTATTTACAATGAGCAGTTCTTC
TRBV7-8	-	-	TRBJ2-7	CASSLALESRTYEQYF	TGTGCCAGCAGCTTAGCGCTTGAATCGAGGACCTACGAGCAGTACTTC
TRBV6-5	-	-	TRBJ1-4	CASRLDGSNEKLFF	TGTGCCAGCAGACTAGACGGGTCTAATGAAAAACTGTTTTTT
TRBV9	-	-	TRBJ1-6	CASSVAISSPLHF	TGTGCCAGCAGCGTGGCGATTAGCTCACCCCTCCACTTT